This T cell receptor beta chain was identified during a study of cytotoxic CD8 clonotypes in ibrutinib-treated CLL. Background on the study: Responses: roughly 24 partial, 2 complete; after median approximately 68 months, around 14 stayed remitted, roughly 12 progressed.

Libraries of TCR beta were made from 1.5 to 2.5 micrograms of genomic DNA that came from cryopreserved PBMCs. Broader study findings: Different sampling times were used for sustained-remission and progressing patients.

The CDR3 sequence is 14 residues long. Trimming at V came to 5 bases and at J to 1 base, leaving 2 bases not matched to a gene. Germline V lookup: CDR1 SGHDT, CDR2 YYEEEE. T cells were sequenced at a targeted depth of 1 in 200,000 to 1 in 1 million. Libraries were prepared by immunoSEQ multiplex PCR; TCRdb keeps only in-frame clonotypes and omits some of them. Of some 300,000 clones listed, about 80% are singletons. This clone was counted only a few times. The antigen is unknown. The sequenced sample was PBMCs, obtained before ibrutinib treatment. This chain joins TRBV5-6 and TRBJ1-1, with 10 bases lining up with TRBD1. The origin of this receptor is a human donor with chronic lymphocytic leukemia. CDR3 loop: CASSRTGGNTEAFF. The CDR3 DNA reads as TGTGCCAGCAGTAGGACAGGGGGGAACACTGAAGCTTTCTTT.